The 32 T cell receptor beta chains given below trace back to one sample, sequenced in a study of shared clonotypes between healthy human individuals. Sequencing used immunoSEQ multiplex PCR; TCRdb keeps in-frame clones, though not all of them. Of about 960,000 clones in the sample, about three quarters were seen once. Sequencing was carried out using memory CD4+ T cells sorted from blood. Described subset: CD45RA-negative fraction. All receptors derive from a man aged 18 to 30 in good health.

The chain couples TRBV5-1 to TRBJ1-6; D is ambiguous. The length of the CDR3 is 20 residues. Germline lookup yields CDR1 SGHRS and CDR2 YFSETQ. V gave up 0 bases and J gave up 4 bases, with 23 bases separating them. The CDR3 DNA reads as TGCGCCAGCAGCTTGGTCGGATTTGGCCGAGGCAATCTATATAATTCACCCCTCCACTTT. It codes for CASSLVGFGRGNLYNSPLHF.

This rearrangement joins TRBV6-1 to TRBJ1-1; 7 bases align to TRBD1. The CDR3 spans 15 residues. Germline CDR1 reads MNHNS; CDR2 reads SASEGT. With V trimmed by 4 bases and J by 9 bases, 14 bases remained unmatched. The CDR3 is CASSGTSVPGQKAFF. In nucleotides, the CDR3 is TGTGCCAGCAGTGGCACGTCCGTTCCGGGACAGAAAGCTTTCTTT.

This chain links TRBV5-1 with TRBJ2-6; D is ambiguous. CDR3 length: 14 residues. V lost 0 bases and J lost 1, with 2 bases in between. Germline values: CDR1 SGHRS, CDR2 YFSETQ. The CDR3 nucleotides are TGCGCCAGCAGCTTGGCGTCTGGGGCCAACGTCCTGACTTTC. Its translation is CASSLASGANVLTF.

In this sample, this clone turned up a few times. This chain uses TRBV7-2 with TRBJ1-4; TRBD1 is a possible D gene (6 bases). V shed 5 bases and J shed 10 bases, with 14 bases lying between them. The CDR3 runs to 13 residues. CDR1 and CDR2 (germline): SGHTA, FQGNSA. The CDR3 reads CASSPRTAGKLFF. CDR3 DNA sequence: TGTGCCAGCAGCCCCCGGACAGCTGGAAAACTGTTTTTT.

This rearrangement joins TRBV30 to TRBJ2-5; TRBD1 agrees at 7 bases. Germline CDR1 and CDR2: GTSNPN and SVGIG (reference sequence). V shed 8 bases, J shed 4 bases, and the junction held 4 bases outside the gene matches. The CDR3 spans 11 residues. The CDR3 DNA reads as TGTGCCGTACAGGGGAGAGAGACCCAGTACTTC. It yields the protein CAVQGRETQYF.

The chain links TRBV6-5 to TRBJ1-5; D unresolved. Germline V gene data show CDR1 as MNHEY and CDR2 as SVGAGI. The length of the CDR3 is 13 residues. Between the trimmed V and J ends, which lost 5 bases and 3 bases, there was a span of 8 bases. In DNA form, the CDR3 reads TGTGCCAGCAGTCGGACCGCCAATCAGCCCCAGCATTTT. It yields the protein CASSRTANQPQHF.

J is TRBJ1-2 and V is TRBV6-1; D might be TRBD1 (6 bases). The V gene's germline CDR1 is MNHNS and CDR2 SASEGT. The CDR3 has 14 amino acids. Trimming cost V 4 bases and J 6 bases, with 15 bases left between them. The CDR3 DNA sequence: TGTGCCAGCAGTGTATCCGGGACATGGGATGGCTACACCTTC. Its protein product is CASSVSGTWDGYTF.

The chain couples TRBV7-2 to TRBJ1-4; the D is unclear. With 2 bases removed from V and 4 bases from J, the gap between germline ends came to 5 bases. Germline CDR1 SGHTA, CDR2 FQGNSA. CDR3 length equals 13 residues. Written as DNA, the CDR3 is TGTGCCAGCAGCTTACGGGGTAATGAAAAACTGTTTTTT. Its translation: CASSLRGNEKLFF.

The sample holds a few counts of this clone. J is TRBJ1-6 and V is TRBV9; unclear D gene. V was pared by 5 bases and J by 6 bases, with 12 bases between. This CDR3 comprises 14 residues. Looked up from germline, CDR1 is SGDLS and CDR2 is YYNGEE. Here the CDR3 DNA reads TGTGCCAGCAGGGGGTCGGCAACTAATTCACCCCTCCACTTT. Translated, it gives CASRGSATNSPLHF.

V is TRBV2 and J is TRBJ2-7; D is undetermined. Germline-derived CDR1 and CDR2 are SNHLY and FYNNEI. V was pared by 6 bases and J by 2 bases, with 14 bases between. This CDR3 is 14 amino acids long. The CDR3 reads CASSTAPLPYEQYF. CDR3 in DNA: TGTGCCAGCAGCACAGCGCCCCTTCCCTACGAGCAGTACTTC.

This clone was counted once. This chain uses TRBV7-9 with TRBJ2-3; D call uncertain. Trimming stripped 1 base from V and 4 bases from J, with 9 bases between. The germline gives CDR1 SEHNR, CDR2 FQNEAQ (reference sequence). The CDR3 runs 14 residues. In DNA form, the CDR3 reads TGTGCCAGCAGCTTAGGCTATCTTCCAGATACGCAGTATTTT. Amino acids: CASSLGYLPDTQYF.

The CDR3 sequence is CASSLSGGGRYEQYF. The CDR3 DNA sequence: TGTGCCAGCAGCTTGTCCGGGGGAGGGCGCTACGAGCAGTACTTC. V usage is TRBV5-6 and J usage is TRBJ2-7, with 7 bases lining up with TRBD2. Germline V gene lookup returns CDR1 SGHDT and CDR2 YYEEEE. CDR3 length equals 15 residues. J was trimmed by 3 bases and V by 1 base; bases with no gene match: 7.

The chain uses TRBV5-1 and TRBJ2-5, with TRBD1 matching 7 bases. CDR3 length: 16 amino acids. CDR1 SGHRS and CDR2 YFSETQ come from the germline V gene. With 1 base clipped from V and 0 bases from J, the junction kept 6 bases outside the gene matches. The CDR3 DNA is TGCGCCAGCAGCTTGAATCCAGGGGGATACCAAGAGACCCAGTACTTC. This encodes CASSLNPGGYQETQYF.

The chain couples TRBV11-3 to TRBJ2-5; D is perhaps TRBD2 (5 bases). The CDR3 totals 14 residues. The germline V gene encodes CDR1 SGHNT and CDR2 YENEEA. Trimming stripped 2 bases from V and 7 bases from J, with 14 bases between. The CDR3 DNA sequence: TGTGCCAGCAGCTTAAACGGGGAATTGGGGACCCAGTACTTC. Protein: CASSLNGELGTQYF.

This clone appeared a few times. The chain joins TRBV27 to TRBJ1-4, with D unresolved. V shed 3 bases and J shed 0 bases, with 14 bases lying between them. Looked up from germline, CDR1 is MNHEY and CDR2 is SMNVEV (reference sequence). The length of the CDR3 is 17 residues. The CDR3 coding sequence is TGTGCCAGCAGTTTTCACGGCGGGAGTTCAACTAATGAAAAACTGTTTTTT. Translating it yields CASSFHGGSSTNEKLFF. The full variable domain, completed using reference TRBV27 and TRBJ1-4, is EAQVTQNPRYLITVTGKKLTVTCSQNMNHEYMSWYRQDPGLGLRQIYYSMNVEVTDKGDVPEGYKVSRKEKRNFPLILESPSPNQTSLYFCASSFHGGSSTNEKLFFGSGTQLSVL.

This chain links TRBV27 with TRBJ2-7; 12 bases line up with TRBD2. There are 15 residues in the CDR3. V was clipped by 2 bases and J by 4 bases; unmatched bases: 3. From germline, CDR1 is MNHEY and CDR2 SMNVEV (reference sequence). The CDR3 DNA sequence: TGTGCCAGCAGTTTAACGACTAGCGGGAGTTACGAGCAGTACTTC. Its translation: CASSLTTSGSYEQYF.

This rearrangement joins TRBV7-3 to TRBJ2-7; 8 bases align to TRBD2. The CDR3 runs 16 residues. J gave up 2 bases and V 7 bases, and 13 bases lay outside the gene matches. Germline CDR1 reads SGHTA; CDR2 reads FQGTGA. CDR3 nucleotides: TGTGCCAGCAACTACCTCACCGGGACTAGGACCTACGAGCAGTACTTC. This sequence encodes CASNYLTGTRTYEQYF.

The chain couples TRBV15 to TRBJ1-3; 10 bases match TRBD1. Germline loops: CDR1 LNHNV, CDR2 YYDKDF (reference sequence). CDR3 length: 18 amino acids. Trimming removed 1 base from V and 3 bases from J; junction bases left unmatched: 9. CDR3 sequence reads: CATSRGATGGSRGNTIYF. The CDR3 DNA reads TGTGCCACCAGCAGAGGTGCGACAGGGGGCTCGCGTGGAAACACCATATATTTT.

This clone was counted a single time. This chain joins TRBV5-4 and TRBJ2-2, with D possibly being TRBD2 (6 bases). V lost 2 bases and J 4 bases, leaving 12 bases between the germline ends. The CDR3 is made up of 15 amino acids. CDR1 SGHNT and CDR2 YYREEE come from the germline V gene (reference sequence). CDR3 coding DNA: TGTGCCAGCAGCTTAACGGGAGCGGGCACCGGGGAGCTGTTTTTT. It codes for CASSLTGAGTGELFF.

The rearrangement joins TRBV6-5 to TRBJ2-1; 9 nucleotides match TRBD2. Per the germline V gene, CDR1 is MNHEY and CDR2 is SVGAGI. The CDR3 is 16 amino acids. J lost 7 bases, V lost 3 bases, and 10 bases had no gene match. CDR3 region: CASSYRSSGKNNEQFF. In DNA form, the CDR3 reads TGTGCCAGCAGTTATCGGTCTAGCGGGAAAAATAATGAGCAGTTCTTC.

Regarding this clone: A read error may produce the germline difference seen at one junction end. This chain uses TRBV2 with TRBJ1-2; a possible D gene is TRBD1 (6 bases). In germline, CDR1 is SNHLY, CDR2 FYNNEI. The CDR3 runs 13 residues. The DNA for the CDR3 is TGTGCCAGCAGGATGGACAGTCGATATGGTTACACCTTC. Residues: CASRMDSRYGYTF. Combining the CDR3 with reference TRBV2 and TRBJ1-2 gives the whole variable domain EPEVTQTPSHQVTQMGQEVILRCVPISNHLYFYWYRQILGQKVEFLVSFYNNEISEKSEIFDDQFSVERPDGSNFTLKIRSTKLEDSAMYFCASRMDSRYGYTFGSGTRLTVV.

The V gene is TRBV19, the J gene TRBJ2-1, with 15 bases fitting TRBD2. V dropped 5 bases and J dropped 3; count of bases not matched to a gene: 14. CDR3 length: 20 residues. Germline CDR1 LNHDA, CDR2 SQIVND (reference sequence). Here the CDR3 DNA reads TGTGCCAGTAGTTTAGGGACTAGCGGGAGGTTCGAGGGCCTCTACAATGAGCAGTTCTTC. Translating gives CASSLGTSGRFEGLYNEQFF.

The chain is built from TRBV6-1 and TRBJ2-5, with D perhaps matching TRBD1 (6 bases). This CDR3 is 14 amino acids long. Germline V gene lookup returns CDR1 MNHNS and CDR2 SASEGT. V was shortened by 4 bases and J by 1 base, with 10 bases between the two germline ends. CDR3 bases: TGTGCCAGCAGTGTAGGACAGCTCCAAGAGACCCAGTACTTC. Its translation: CASSVGQLQETQYF.

This clone was counted once. The chain is built from TRBV6-1 and TRBJ2-7; 10 positions agree with TRBD1. The CDR3 is made up of 14 amino acids. V lost 3 bases to trimming and J lost 3 bases; unmatched junction nucleotides: 2. The germline V gene encodes CDR1 MNHNS and CDR2 SASEGT. The CDR3 is CASSEGQGRYEQYF. The CDR3 coding sequence is TGTGCCAGCAGTGAGGGACAGGGGCGCTACGAGCAGTACTTC.

In DNA, the CDR3 is TGTGCCAGCTCCCCAACCGGGACTAGCGTAGCCTACGAGCAGTACTTC. Its protein product is CASSPTGTSVAYEQYF. This chain uses TRBV5-4 with TRBJ2-7; 10 nucleotides line up with TRBD2. The germline CDR1 and CDR2 sequences are SGHNT and YYREEE (reference sequence). There are 16 residues in the CDR3. After removal of 7 bases from V and 2 bases from J, the junction contained 12 bases not matched to a gene.

In this sample, this clone turned up a few times. The V and J genes are TRBV7-2 and TRBJ2-5, with TRBD2 identical over 11 bases. The germline CDR1 and CDR2 sequences are SGHTA and FQGNSA. The trim removed 4 bases at V and 7 bases at J, leaving 11 bases unmatched. The CDR3 covers 16 residues. CDR3 in amino acids: CASSSPLAGGPVTQYF. CDR3 in DNA: TGTGCCAGCAGCTCCCCCTTAGCGGGAGGGCCGGTGACCCAGTACTTC. Full variable domain (remainder filled in from reference TRBV7-2 and TRBJ2-5): GAGVSQSPSNKVTEKGKDVELRCDPISGHTALYWYRQSLGQGLEFLIYFQGNSAPDKSGLPSDRFSAERTGGSVSTLTIQRTQQEDSAVYLCASSSPLAGGPVTQYFGPGTRLLVL.

This chain uses TRBV28 with TRBJ1-1; D is ambiguous. Germline V gene sequence: CDR1 MDHEN, CDR2 SYDVKM. The CDR3 runs 12 residues. Trimming cost V 6 bases and J 4 bases, with 9 bases left between them. CDR3 sequence (DNA): TGTGCCAGCAGCAGTGGACCCACTGAAGCTTTCTTT. Translating it yields CASSSGPTEAFF.

The chain links TRBV5-4 to TRBJ2-7; D call uncertain. There are 13 residues in the CDR3. Germline CDR1 reads SGHNT; CDR2 reads YYREEE (reference sequence). The V gene lost 4 bases and the J gene lost 4 bases, with 12 bases spanning the gap. CDR3 DNA: TGTGCCAGCAGCCAGGATGGGTGGTACGAGCAGTACTTC. Protein product: CASSQDGWYEQYF.

This clone was observed a few times. V usage is TRBV6-6 and J usage is TRBJ2-7; 10 bases are shared with TRBD1. V was pared by 7 bases and J by 3 bases, with 6 bases of the junction left unmatched. CDR1 and CDR2 (germline): MNHNY, SVGAGI (reference sequence). This CDR3 region has 14 residues. The CDR3 here is CASIRTGGLYEQYF. In DNA, the CDR3 is TGTGCCAGCATCAGGACAGGGGGGCTCTACGAGCAGTACTTC.

Only one count was recorded for this clone. The chain has TRBV28 and TRBJ2-7, with 7 nucleotides matching TRBD1. V lost 3 bases and J lost 5; bases outside the gene matches: 10. CDR3 size: 15 residues. CDR1 and CDR2 from the germline V gene are MDHEN and SYDVKM. The CDR3 region is CASSFRGGAKNEQYF. CDR3 nucleotide sequence: TGTGCCAGCAGTTTTAGAGGGGGCGCGAAAAACGAGCAGTACTTC.

The chain combines TRBV6-6 with TRBJ2-1; 8 bases match TRBD2. CDR3 size: 15 residues. With V trimmed by 2 bases and J by 8 bases, 8 bases remained unmatched. The V gene's germline CDR1 is MNHNY and CDR2 SVGAGI (reference sequence). The CDR3 sequence: CASSYPGGAQDEQFF. CDR3 DNA: TGTGCCAGCAGTTACCCGGGGGGGGCGCAGGATGAGCAGTTCTTC.

The CDR3 DNA follows: TGTGCCAGCAGCTACTTGGGACAGTTGACCTACGAGCAGTACTTC. As protein: CASSYLGQLTYEQYF. The chain has TRBV11-2 and TRBJ2-5; 7 nucleotides line up with TRBD1. The assigned J gene may be wrong: the sequence end matches TRBJ2-7 better. CDR1 is SGHAT, CDR2 FQNNGV, per germline. This CDR3 is built from 15 residues.